The rows below give T cell receptor beta chains drawn from one sample of a study of human T cells and chemical hapten exposure. TCRdb used MiXCR to reprocess the RACE reads, holding one entry per CDR3 protein. The profile shows some 170,000 distinct CDR3 sequences, roughly 26% of them singletons. The sequences come from whole blood, collected in connection with sensitization to the hapten diphenylcyclopropenone (DPC). Every receptor here comes from a woman aged 18 to 35 with alopecia areata. Some clones in this sample may be carry-over from other donors' samples. Both conserved end residues are part of each CDR3. Fields, in order: J gene, V gene, D gene, clone size, CDR3 DNA, CDR3 protein. The D gene is left open where the match is weak. The listing skips clone size in some rows; elsewhere it reads once, few, many or a size class.

j_gene: TRBJ2-2
v_gene: TRBV20-1
d_gene: TRBD1
abundance: .
CDR3nt: TGCAGTGCCAGATCCGACAGGGCCGGGGAGCTGTTTTTT
CDR3aa: CSARSDRAGELFF

j_gene: TRBJ1-2
v_gene: TRBV4-2
d_gene: .
abundance: .
CDR3nt: TGTGCCAGCTACAGGGAAGGGGCTGGCTACACCTTC
CDR3aa: CASYREGAGYTF

j_gene: TRBJ2-7
v_gene: TRBV27
d_gene: TRBD1
abundance: few
CDR3nt: TGTGCCAGCAGTTTAGGTGGACAGGTCCGGGAGCAGTACTTC
CDR3aa: CASSLGGQVREQYF

j_gene: TRBJ1-1
v_gene: TRBV11-1
d_gene: .
abundance: .
CDR3nt: TGTGCCAGCACCCCGCACAGGGATTGGACTGAAGCTTTCTTT
CDR3aa: CASTPHRDWTEAFF

j_gene: TRBJ2-3
v_gene: TRBV4-1
d_gene: TRBD2
abundance: few
CDR3nt: TGCGCCAGCAGCCAAGGGCCAGCGGGAGGGTCAGATACGCAGTATTTT
CDR3aa: CASSQGPAGGSDTQYF

j_gene: TRBJ2-1
v_gene: TRBV29-1
d_gene: TRBD2
abundance: .
CDR3nt: TGCAGCGGACGACCGAGCGGGAGCTACAATGAGCAGTTCTTC
CDR3aa: CSGRPSGSYNEQFF

j_gene: TRBJ2-7
v_gene: TRBV15
d_gene: .
abundance: .
CDR3nt: TGTGCCACCAGCAGAGACCACGGGCCAGGGAGAGGCTTC
CDR3aa: CATSRDHGPGRGF

j_gene: TRBJ2-5
v_gene: TRBV7-2
d_gene: .
abundance: .
CDR3nt: TGTGCCAGCAGCTCATATGGAGAGACCCAGTACTTC
CDR3aa: CASSSYGETQYF

j_gene: TRBJ2-5
v_gene: TRBV5-8
d_gene: .
abundance: few
CDR3nt: TGTGCCAGCAATGGGGCCCAAGAGACCCAGTACTTC
CDR3aa: CASNGAQETQYF

j_gene: TRBJ1-2
v_gene: TRBV6-2/TRBV6-3
d_gene: TRBD1
abundance: .
CDR3nt: TGTGCCAGCAGCAGCGGGACAGGGGGACCTAACTATGGCTACACCTTC
CDR3aa: CASSSGTGGPNYGYTF

j_gene: TRBJ2-3
v_gene: TRBV29-1
d_gene: TRBD2
abundance: .
CDR3nt: TGCAGCGTTGAAAAGGGGAGCGGGAGGGGAGATACGCAGTATTTT
CDR3aa: CSVEKGSGRGDTQYF

j_gene: TRBJ2-7
v_gene: TRBV12-3/TRBV12-4
d_gene: .
abundance: .
CDR3nt: TGTGCCAGCAGGTTCTTGTACTACGAGCAGTACTTC
CDR3aa: CASRFLYYEQYF

j_gene: TRBJ2-2
v_gene: TRBV9
d_gene: .
abundance: .
CDR3nt: TGTGCCAGCCGACTGGACGGCCAGGCCGGGGAGCTGTTTTTT
CDR3aa: CASRLDGQAGELFF

j_gene: TRBJ2-3
v_gene: TRBV20-1
d_gene: .
abundance: few
CDR3nt: TGCAGTGCTACGGACTTCTTAGCGGCTAGCACAGATACGCAGTATTTT
CDR3aa: CSATDFLAASTDTQYF

j_gene: TRBJ2-7
v_gene: TRBV29-1
d_gene: TRBD2
abundance: .
CDR3nt: TGCAGCGGAATTAGCGGGAGTCACTACGAGCAGTACTTC
CDR3aa: CSGISGSHYEQYF

j_gene: TRBJ2-3
v_gene: TRBV6-5
d_gene: TRBD1
abundance: .
CDR3nt: TGTGCCAGCAGTTACGCCCGACAGGGGGCAGATACGCAGTATTTT
CDR3aa: CASSYARQGADTQYF

j_gene: TRBJ2-2
v_gene: TRBV7-9
d_gene: .
abundance: .
CDR3nt: TGTGCCAGCAGCTTCGGTAACACGGGCGCAACCGGGGAGCTGTTTTTT
CDR3aa: CASSFGNTGATGELFF

j_gene: TRBJ2-3
v_gene: TRBV6-5
d_gene: .
abundance: .
CDR3nt: TGTGCCAGCACAGGGGGGGGGCCTGGGTTTCCTCCAGATACGCAGTATTTT
CDR3aa: CASTGGGPGFPPDTQYF

j_gene: TRBJ2-1
v_gene: TRBV29-1
d_gene: .
abundance: few
CDR3nt: TGCAGCACTCATAAGCTCTGGGAGGATGAGCAGTTCTTC
CDR3aa: CSTHKLWEDEQFF

j_gene: TRBJ1-1
v_gene: TRBV18
d_gene: .
abundance: .
CDR3nt: TGTGCCAGCTCACCACTGGAGTGGGAGGACACTGAAGCTTTCTTT
CDR3aa: CASSPLEWEDTEAFF

j_gene: TRBJ1-2
v_gene: TRBV28
d_gene: .
abundance: .
CDR3nt: TGTGCCAGCAGTTTATGGGGGACTAACTATGGCTACACCTTC
CDR3aa: CASSLWGTNYGYTF

j_gene: TRBJ2-2
v_gene: TRBV6-6
d_gene: TRBD2
abundance: .
CDR3nt: TGTGCCAGCAGGGCTGGGGGCGGGGGGGCCGGAGGGGAGCTGTTTTTT
CDR3aa: CASRAGGGGAGGELFF

j_gene: TRBJ2-2
v_gene: TRBV7-9
d_gene: .
abundance: .
CDR3nt: TGTGCCAGCAGCTTAGGCATGACCGGGGAGCTGTTTTTT
CDR3aa: CASSLGMTGELFF

j_gene: TRBJ2-7
v_gene: TRBV4-1
d_gene: TRBD1
abundance: .
CDR3nt: TGCGCCAGCAGCCGGACACAGGGGGCAAGCTCCTACGAGCAGTACTTC
CDR3aa: CASSRTQGASSYEQYF

j_gene: TRBJ2-5
v_gene: TRBV9
d_gene: .
abundance: .
CDR3nt: TGTGCCAGCAGCGTAGATTTGAAAGAGACCCAGTACTTC
CDR3aa: CASSVDLKETQYF

j_gene: TRBJ1-1
v_gene: TRBV29-1
d_gene: .
abundance: .
CDR3nt: TGCAGCGTTGAAGTCCGGGCACCCACTGAAGCTTTCTTT
CDR3aa: CSVEVRAPTEAFF

j_gene: TRBJ1-1
v_gene: TRBV29-1
d_gene: TRBD1
abundance: few
CDR3nt: TGCAGCGTCCGACAGGGTAACACTGAAGCTTTCTTT
CDR3aa: CSVRQGNTEAFF

j_gene: TRBJ2-3
v_gene: TRBV7-8
d_gene: .
abundance: few
CDR3nt: TGTGCCAGCAGCTTAGAAGTGGCCCTCACAGATACGCAGTATTTT
CDR3aa: CASSLEVALTDTQYF

j_gene: TRBJ2-1
v_gene: TRBV20-1
d_gene: .
abundance: many
CDR3nt: TGCAGTGCTAGGACAATAGCGAGCTCCTACAATGAGCAGTTCTTC
CDR3aa: CSARTIASSYNEQFF

j_gene: TRBJ2-5
v_gene: TRBV7-3
d_gene: .
abundance: few
CDR3nt: TGTGCCAGCAGCTCCGGACTGGTGGTGGGTGAGACCCAGTACTTC
CDR3aa: CASSSGLVVGETQYF

j_gene: TRBJ2-6
v_gene: TRBV15
d_gene: .
abundance: few
CDR3nt: TGTGCCACCAGCAGAGCTGGCTCTGGGGCCAACGTCCTGACTTTC
CDR3aa: CATSRAGSGANVLTF

j_gene: TRBJ1-2
v_gene: TRBV18
d_gene: .
abundance: .
CDR3nt: TGTGCCAGCTCACCAGACAGGACGGGAGGCTACACCTTC
CDR3aa: CASSPDRTGGYTF

j_gene: TRBJ2-5
v_gene: TRBV7-2
d_gene: TRBD1
abundance: .
CDR3nt: TGTGCCAGCAGCCCGGACAGGGGCGAGACCCAGTACTTC
CDR3aa: CASSPDRGETQYF

j_gene: TRBJ2-1
v_gene: TRBV30
d_gene: .
abundance: few
CDR3nt: TGTGCCTGGTCCCCTGGAGGTAATGAGCAGTTCTTC
CDR3aa: CAWSPGGNEQFF

j_gene: TRBJ2-6
v_gene: TRBV9
d_gene: .
abundance: few
CDR3nt: TGTGCCAGCAGCGGAGGGCACATTCCTGGGGCCAACGTCCTGACTTTC
CDR3aa: CASSGGHIPGANVLTF

j_gene: TRBJ2-1
v_gene: TRBV7-2
d_gene: .
abundance: few
CDR3nt: TGTGCCAGCAGCTTGTACGGGTACAATGAGCAGTTCTTC
CDR3aa: CASSLYGYNEQFF

j_gene: TRBJ1-1
v_gene: TRBV6-2/TRBV6-3
d_gene: .
abundance: few
CDR3nt: TGTGCCAGCAGGGCGACCACTGGCACTGAAGCTTTCTTT
CDR3aa: CASRATTGTEAFF

j_gene: TRBJ2-1
v_gene: TRBV29-1
d_gene: .
abundance: .
CDR3nt: TGCAGCGTTAGGTGGGTTTACAATGAGCAGTTCTTC
CDR3aa: CSVRWVYNEQFF